The 20 T cell receptor beta chains below were found in one sample sequenced in a study of response to subunit inactivated influenza vaccine. TCRdb redid the calling of the RT-PCR reads with MiXCR, one entry per CDR3 protein. Of roughly 150,000 distinct CDR3 sequences detected, approximately 10% appear once; the ten largest clones hold 12%. The sequencing used non-naive T cells sorted from PBMCs, collected roughly 47 days after vaccination. The receptors come from a middle-aged man who received an inactivated influenza vaccine.

This clonotype was recorded many times. The rearrangement links TRBV7-2 to TRBJ2-3; TRBD2 aligns across 7 bases. Germline lookup yields CDR1 SGHTA and CDR2 FQGNSA. Losses at the gene ends were 8 bases for V and 6 bases for J; bases not matched to a gene: 14. The CDR3 runs to 15 residues. For the CDR3, the DNA is TGTGCCAGCGGCGTCGCGGCGGGGAGGGTCGATACGCAGTATTTT. Protein product: CASGVAAGRVDTQYF.

CDR3 sequence (DNA): TGTGCCAGCAGTTTATCTCAGGGGGCCAATGAGCAGTTCTTC. Amino acids: CASSLSQGANEQFF. The J gene is TRBJ2-1, the V gene TRBV12-3 or TRBV12-4, with 8 positions matching TRBD1. This CDR3 comprises 14 residues. J was trimmed by 6 bases and V by 2 bases; bases with no gene match: 3.

There are many counts of this clonotype. The V gene is TRBV7-2, the J gene TRBJ1-1, with D tentatively TRBD1 (6 bases). This CDR3 has 16 residues. Trimming stripped 1 base from V and 2 bases from J, with 14 bases between. CDR1 is SGHTA and CDR2 is FQGNSA in the germline V gene. The CDR3 region has the DNA TGTGCCAGCAGCTTAGAATGGGCCAGGGGTAACACTGAAGCTTTCTTT. It yields the protein CASSLEWARGNTEAFF.

The table lists this clonotype with a few counts. The rearrangement uses TRBV20-1 and TRBJ2-2; possibly TRBD1 or TRBD2 for D (5 bases each). V lost 2 bases, J lost 6 bases, and 13 bases lay in between. CDR3 length equals 14 residues. CDR1 DFQATT and CDR2 SNEGSKA come from the germline V gene (reference sequence). For the CDR3, the DNA is TGCAGTGCTAGACTTAAGCAGGGACCCGGGGAGCTGTTTTTT. It yields the protein CSARLKQGPGELFF.

This clonotype was found a few times. The germline gene is not matched at one end of the junction; a read error may be the cause. The V and J genes are TRBV2 and TRBJ2-7; TRBD1 matches at 10 bases. The length of the CDR3 is 13 residues. In germline, CDR1 is SNHLY, CDR2 FYNNEI. The CDR3 loop reads CASRGTGEYEQYF. In nucleotides, the CDR3 is TGTGCCAGCAGGGGGACAGGGGAATACGAACAGTACTTC.

The table lists this clonotype with a few counts. This chain links TRBV14 with TRBJ2-7, with TRBD1 as a possible D gene (6 bases). Germline lookup yields CDR1 SGHDN and CDR2 FVKESK. The CDR3 is made up of 15 amino acids. The V gene lost 2 bases and the J gene lost 2 bases, with 13 bases spanning the gap. The CDR3 loop reads CASSQKTGNPYEQYF. In DNA form, the CDR3 reads TGTGCCAGCAGCCAAAAAACAGGGAATCCCTACGAGCAGTACTTC.

There are a few counts of this clonotype. The genes are TRBV28 and TRBJ1-2; D not resolved. This CDR3 contains 12 residues. In germline, CDR1 is MDHEN, CDR2 SYDVKM. The V end was cut by 7 bases, the J end by 0 bases, with 6 bases between. The CDR3 bases are TGTGCCAGCATGGGATCTAACTATGGCTACACCTTC. Encoded protein: CASMGSNYGYTF.

This clonotype has just a few counts. The V gene is TRBV6-2 or TRBV6-3, the J gene TRBJ2-3, with 7 bases that match TRBD2. The V segment lost 6 bases and the J segment 6 bases; nucleotides outside the gene matches: 9. This CDR3 comprises 14 residues. CDR1 and CDR2 from the germline V gene are MNHEY and SVGEGT. The CDR3 DNA is TGTGCCAGCAGAAAGGCGGGAGCGGGTGATACGCAGTATTTT. Protein: CASRKAGAGDTQYF.

The genes are TRBV20-1 and TRBJ2-1, with a tentative D call TRBD2 (5 bases). Germline values: CDR1 DFQATT, CDR2 SNEGSKA (reference sequence). The CDR3 extends over 16 amino acids. Trimming left V 1 base short and J 5 bases short, with 18 bases between. The CDR3 DNA is TGCAGTGCTAGAGTCACAACCACCGGACTGCACAATGAGCAGTTCTTC. This codes for CSARVTTTGLHNEQFF.

This clonotype was recorded at least ten times. This chain links TRBV15 with TRBJ2-7; weak D call: TRBD1 (5 bases). With 0 bases removed from V and 2 bases from J, the gap between germline ends came to 8 bases. CDR3 size: 14 residues. Germline lookup yields CDR1 LNHNV and CDR2 YYDKDF (reference sequence). CDR3 residues: CATSRDPTAYEQYF. The DNA for the CDR3 is TGTGCCACCAGCAGAGACCCGACAGCCTACGAGCAGTACTTC.

This clonotype appeared many times. V usage is TRBV20-1 and J usage is TRBJ1-5; D is possibly TRBD1 (6 bases). Germline values: CDR1 DFQATT, CDR2 SNEGSKA (reference sequence). The V end lost 6 bases, the J end lost 7 bases, and 16 bases lay between the germline ends. The CDR3 runs to 13 residues. The CDR3 bases are TGCAGTGCCGGCGGGGGCGGGTTACAGCCCCAGCATTTT. It specifies CSAGGGGLQPQHF.

The V gene is TRBV20-1, the J gene TRBJ2-3, with 7 bases matching TRBD2. V lost 4 bases to trimming and J lost 1 base; unmatched junction nucleotides: 5. This CDR3 spans 14 amino acids. The germline V gene encodes CDR1 DFQATT and CDR2 SNEGSKA (reference sequence). CDR3 sequence: CSATLADGTDTQYF. In nucleotides, the CDR3 is TGCAGTGCTACCCTAGCGGATGGCACAGATACGCAGTATTTT.

The table lists this clonotype with a few counts. This rearrangement joins TRBV7-2 to TRBJ2-1, with 10 bases fitting TRBD2. Germline values: CDR1 SGHTA, CDR2 FQGNSA. The CDR3 totals 15 residues. J gave up 6 bases and V 4 bases, and 6 bases lay outside the gene matches. CDR3 sequence (DNA): TGTGCCAGCAGCTCCTTAGCGGGGGGCCCCAATGAGCAGTTCTTC. As protein: CASSSLAGGPNEQFF.

This clonotype was seen a few times. This chain links TRBV28 with TRBJ2-5; the D gene is possibly TRBD2 (6 bases). Germline-derived CDR1 and CDR2 are MDHEN and SYDVKM. Trimming took 1 base from V and 5 from J, leaving 17 bases between them. The CDR3 totals 16 residues. CDR3 residues: CASSLFEEGPGETQYF. CDR3 coding DNA: TGTGCCAGCAGTTTATTTGAGGAGGGACCGGGGGAGACCCAGTACTTC.

On this clonotype: It may be a read error: a sequence one base away is much more abundant. This chain links TRBV3-1 with TRBJ2-5, with D perhaps assigned TRBD1 or TRBD2 (5 bases each). V gave up 3 bases and J gave up 2 bases, with 22 bases separating them. This CDR3 has 18 amino acids. Germline lookup yields CDR1 LGHDT and CDR2 YNNKEL (reference sequence). The CDR3 is CASSHPGPGKGEQETQYF. The CDR3 DNA follows: TGTGCCAGCAGCCACCCGGGACCAGGGAAAGGAGAACAAGAGACCCAGTACTTC.

This clonotype showed up many times. The chain joins TRBV7-9 to TRBJ2-3, with 8 bases identical to TRBD1. There are 13 residues in the CDR3. J gave up 4 bases and V 10 bases, and 7 bases lay outside the gene matches. The germline CDR1 and CDR2 sequences are SEHNR and FQNEAQ (reference sequence). The CDR3 DNA reads as TGTGCCAAAACCGGACAGGGAGCAGATACGCAGTATTTT. This gives the protein CAKTGQGADTQYF.

The chain is built from TRBV6-4 and TRBJ2-3, with D uncertain. V was clipped by 3 bases and J by 2 bases, with 6 bases between them. The CDR3 extends over 13 amino acids. Germline CDR1 and CDR2: MRHNA and SNTAGT. The CDR3 coding sequence is TGTGCCAGCAGTGAGACCCACACAGATACGCAGTATTTT. Residues: CASSETHTDTQYF.

This clonotype turned up a few times. The chain employs TRBV4-1 and TRBJ2-3; 8 bases match TRBD1. This CDR3 has 15 residues. The germline V gene has CDR1 MGHRA and CDR2 YSYEKL. The trim removed 6 bases at V and 6 bases at J, leaving 11 bases unmatched. Here the CDR3 reads CASRTWTGKNDTQYF. The CDR3 nucleotides are TGCGCCAGCAGAACCTGGACAGGGAAAAACGATACGCAGTATTTT.

This clonotype showed up just a few times. The chain uses TRBV10-3 and TRBJ2-1, with 10 bases matching TRBD2. Germline V gene data show CDR1 as ENHRY and CDR2 as SYGVKD. This CDR3 is built from 15 residues. The junction had 9 bases not matched to a gene; V was cut back by 3 bases and J by 10 bases. The CDR3 region is CAISERELAGSEQFF. Here the CDR3 DNA reads TGTGCCATCAGTGAACGAGAACTAGCGGGATCGGAGCAGTTCTTC.

Ten or more counts support this clonotype. The chain combines TRBV4-1 with TRBJ2-1; 11 bases fit TRBD2. V lost 1 base and J lost 0; bases outside the gene matches: 2. The germline V gene has CDR1 MGHRA and CDR2 YSYEKL. The CDR3 extends over 17 amino acids. Here the CDR3 reads CASSQGLAGGSYNEQFF. DNA for the CDR3: TGCGCCAGCAGCCAAGGTCTAGCGGGGGGCTCCTACAATGAGCAGTTCTTC.